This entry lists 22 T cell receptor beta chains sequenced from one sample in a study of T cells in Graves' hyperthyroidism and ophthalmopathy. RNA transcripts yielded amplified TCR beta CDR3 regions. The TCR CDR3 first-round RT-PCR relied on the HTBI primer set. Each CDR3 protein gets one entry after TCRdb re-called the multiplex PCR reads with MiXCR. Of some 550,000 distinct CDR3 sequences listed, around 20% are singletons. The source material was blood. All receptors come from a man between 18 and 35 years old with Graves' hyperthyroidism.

The CDR3 nucleotides are TGTGCCAGCACCCTCCGGGCCGTGCGCGAGCAGTACTTC. Amino acids: CASTLRAVREQYF. The rearrangement joins TRBV6-1 to TRBJ2-7, with D unclear. Germline loops: CDR1 MNHNS, CDR2 SASEGT. Trimming removed 7 bases at V and 6 bases at J, with 16 bases between. The CDR3 extends over 13 amino acids.

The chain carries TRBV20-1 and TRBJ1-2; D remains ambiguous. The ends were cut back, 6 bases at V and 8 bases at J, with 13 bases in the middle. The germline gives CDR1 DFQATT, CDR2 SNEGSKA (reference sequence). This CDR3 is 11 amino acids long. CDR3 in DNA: TGCAGTGCCCCCTGGGAGGGCGGCTACACCTTC. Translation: CSAPWEGGYTF.

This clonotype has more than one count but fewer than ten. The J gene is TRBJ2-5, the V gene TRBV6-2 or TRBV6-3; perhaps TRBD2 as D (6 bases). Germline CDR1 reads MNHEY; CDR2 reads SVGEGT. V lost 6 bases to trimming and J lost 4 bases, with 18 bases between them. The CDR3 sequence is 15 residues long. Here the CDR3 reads CASRSPGTPVETQYF. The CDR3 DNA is TGTGCCAGCAGATCCCCCGGGACTCCTGTAGAGACCCAGTACTTC.

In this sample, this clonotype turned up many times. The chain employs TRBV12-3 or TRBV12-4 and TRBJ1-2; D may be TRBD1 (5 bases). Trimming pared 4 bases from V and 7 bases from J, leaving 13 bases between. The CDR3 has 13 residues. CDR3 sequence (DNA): TGTGCCAGCAGTTCTGGGGGGATTCTTGGCTACACCTTC. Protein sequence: CASSSGGILGYTF.

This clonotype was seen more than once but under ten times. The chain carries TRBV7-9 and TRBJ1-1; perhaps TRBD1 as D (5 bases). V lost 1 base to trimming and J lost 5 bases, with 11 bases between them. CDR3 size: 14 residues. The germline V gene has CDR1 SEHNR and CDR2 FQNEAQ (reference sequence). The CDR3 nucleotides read TGTGCCAGCAGCTTAGAGCTAAGACAGACTGAAGCTTTCTTT. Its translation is CASSLELRQTEAFF.

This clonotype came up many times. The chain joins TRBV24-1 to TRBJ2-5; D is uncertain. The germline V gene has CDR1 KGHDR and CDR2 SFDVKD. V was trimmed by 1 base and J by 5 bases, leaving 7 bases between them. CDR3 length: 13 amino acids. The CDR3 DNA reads TGTGCCACCAGTGATTTATCTGGGGAGACCCAGTACTTC. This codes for CATSDLSGETQYF.

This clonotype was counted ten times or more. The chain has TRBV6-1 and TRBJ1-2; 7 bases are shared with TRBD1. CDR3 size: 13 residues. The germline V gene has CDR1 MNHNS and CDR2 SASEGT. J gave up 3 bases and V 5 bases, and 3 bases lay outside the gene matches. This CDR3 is CASSRQGDYGYTF. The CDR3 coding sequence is TGTGCCAGCAGTCGACAGGGTGACTATGGCTACACCTTC.

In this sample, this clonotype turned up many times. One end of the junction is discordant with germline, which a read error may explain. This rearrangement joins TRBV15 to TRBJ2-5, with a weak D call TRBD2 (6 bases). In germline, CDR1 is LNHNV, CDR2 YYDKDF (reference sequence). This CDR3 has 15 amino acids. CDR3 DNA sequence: TGTGCCACCAGCCGCCTGGGGGGAACTGGAGAGACCCAGTGCTTC. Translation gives CATSRLGGTGETQCF. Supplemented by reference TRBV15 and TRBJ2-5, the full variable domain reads DAMVIQNPRYQVTQFGKPVTLSCSQTLNHNVMYWYQQKSSQAPKLLFHYYDKDFNNEADTPDNFQSRRPNTSFCFLDIRSPGLGDTAMYLCATSRLGGTGETQCFGPGTRLLVL.

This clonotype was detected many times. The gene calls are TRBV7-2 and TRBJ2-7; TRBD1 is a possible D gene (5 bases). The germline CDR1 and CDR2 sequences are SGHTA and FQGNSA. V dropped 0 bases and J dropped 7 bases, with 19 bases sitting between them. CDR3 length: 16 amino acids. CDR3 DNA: TGTGCCAGCAGCTTAGCCCCCAGGGCAGGGCTTGGGGAGCAGTACTTC. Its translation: CASSLAPRAGLGEQYF.

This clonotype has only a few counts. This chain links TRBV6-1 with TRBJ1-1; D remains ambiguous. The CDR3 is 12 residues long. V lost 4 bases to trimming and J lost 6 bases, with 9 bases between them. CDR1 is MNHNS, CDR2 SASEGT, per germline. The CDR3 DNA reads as TGTGCCAGCAGTGTGGAGGGATCTGAAGCTTTCTTT. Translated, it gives CASSVEGSEAFF.

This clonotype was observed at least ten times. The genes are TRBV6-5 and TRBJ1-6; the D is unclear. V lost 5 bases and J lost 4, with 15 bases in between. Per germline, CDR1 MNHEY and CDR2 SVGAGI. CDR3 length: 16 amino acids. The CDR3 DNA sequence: TGTGCCAGCAGTCCTCGACCGGGGAGTTATAATTCACCCCTCCACTTT. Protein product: CASSPRPGSYNSPLHF.

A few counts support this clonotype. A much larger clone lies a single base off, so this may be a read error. CDR3 DNA sequence: TGTGCCATCAGTGAGGGTCAGGGGACGAAAGAGACCAAGTACTTC. It codes for CAISEGQGTKETKYF. The V gene is TRBV10-3, the J gene TRBJ2-5; possible D gene TRBD1, 6 bases. The germline V gene encodes CDR1 ENHRY and CDR2 SYGVKD. The CDR3 length is 15 residues.

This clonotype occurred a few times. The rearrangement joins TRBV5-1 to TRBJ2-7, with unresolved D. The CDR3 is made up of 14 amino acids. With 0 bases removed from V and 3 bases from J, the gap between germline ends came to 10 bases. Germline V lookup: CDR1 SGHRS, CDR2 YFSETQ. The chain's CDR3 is CASSLASGNYEQYF. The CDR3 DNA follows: TGCGCCAGCAGCTTGGCCTCAGGAAACTACGAGCAGTACTTC.

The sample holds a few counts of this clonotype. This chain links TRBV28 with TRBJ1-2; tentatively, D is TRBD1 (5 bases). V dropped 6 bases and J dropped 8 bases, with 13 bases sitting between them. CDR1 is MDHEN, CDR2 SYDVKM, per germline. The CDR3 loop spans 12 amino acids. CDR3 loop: CASSIPGGGYTF. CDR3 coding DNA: TGTGCCAGCAGCATCCCGGGGGGGGGCTACACCTTC.

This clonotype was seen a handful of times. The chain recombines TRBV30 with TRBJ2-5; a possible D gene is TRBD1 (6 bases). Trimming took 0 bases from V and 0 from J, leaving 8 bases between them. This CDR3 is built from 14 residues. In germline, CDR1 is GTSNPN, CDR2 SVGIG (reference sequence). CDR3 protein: CAWSVGQNQETQYF. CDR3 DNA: TGTGCCTGGAGTGTAGGACAGAACCAAGAGACCCAGTACTTC. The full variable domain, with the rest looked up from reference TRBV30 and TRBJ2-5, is SQTIHQWPATLVQPVGSPLSLECTVEGTSNPNLYWYRQAAGRGLQLLFYSVGIGQISSEVPQNLSASRPQDRQFILSSKKLLLSDSGFYLCAWSVGQNQETQYFGPGTRLLVL.

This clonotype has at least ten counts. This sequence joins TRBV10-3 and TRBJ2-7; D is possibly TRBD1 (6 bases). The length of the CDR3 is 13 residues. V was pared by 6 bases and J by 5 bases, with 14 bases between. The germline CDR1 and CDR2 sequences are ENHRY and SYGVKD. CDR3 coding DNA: TGTGCCATCAGGGCAGGGGCTGCCCACGAGCAGTACTTC. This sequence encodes CAIRAGAAHEQYF.

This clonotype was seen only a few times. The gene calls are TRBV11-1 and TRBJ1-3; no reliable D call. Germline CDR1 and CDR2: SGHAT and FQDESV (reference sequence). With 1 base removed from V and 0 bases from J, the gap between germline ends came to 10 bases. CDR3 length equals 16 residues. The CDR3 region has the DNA TGTGCCAGCAGCTTAGTGCGGGGTGGCTCTGGAAACACCATATATTTT. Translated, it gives CASSLVRGGSGNTIYF.

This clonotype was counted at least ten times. This CDR3 is CASSFRNGYTF. DNA of the CDR3: TGTGCCAGCAGTTTTAGAAATGGCTACACCTTC. V and J are TRBV12-3 or TRBV12-4 and TRBJ1-2; unclear D gene. Trimming removed 3 bases at V and 6 bases at J, with 5 bases between. The CDR3 runs to 11 residues.

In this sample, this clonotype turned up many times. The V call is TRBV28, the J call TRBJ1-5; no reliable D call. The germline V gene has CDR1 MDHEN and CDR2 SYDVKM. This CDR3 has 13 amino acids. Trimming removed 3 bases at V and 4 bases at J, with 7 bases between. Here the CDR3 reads CASSFPVNQPQHF. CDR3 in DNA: TGTGCCAGCAGTTTCCCCGTTAATCAGCCCCAGCATTTT.

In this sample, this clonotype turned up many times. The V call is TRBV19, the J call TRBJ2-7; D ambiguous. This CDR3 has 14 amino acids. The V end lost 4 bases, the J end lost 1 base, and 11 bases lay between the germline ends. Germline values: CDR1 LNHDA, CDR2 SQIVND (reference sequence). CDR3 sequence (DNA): TGTGCCAGTAGTACTTACAGTCCTTCCTACGAGCAGTACTTC. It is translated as CASSTYSPSYEQYF.

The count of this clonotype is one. The CDR3 bases are TGTGCCAGCAGCTTAGTAGTCCGCGGGCGGGAGCAGTACTTC. Translated, it gives CASSLVVRGREQYF. This chain uses TRBV7-2 with TRBJ2-7; a possible D gene is TRBD2 (5 bases). The CDR3 is made up of 14 amino acids. The germline V and J ends were trimmed by 1 base and 7 bases, with 14 bases remaining between them. The germline V gene has CDR1 SGHTA and CDR2 FQGNSA.

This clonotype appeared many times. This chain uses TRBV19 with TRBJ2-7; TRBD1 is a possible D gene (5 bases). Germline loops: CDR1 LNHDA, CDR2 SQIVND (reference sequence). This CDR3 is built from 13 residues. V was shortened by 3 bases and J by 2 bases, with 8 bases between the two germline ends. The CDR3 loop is CASSIDRTYEQYF. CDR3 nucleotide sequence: TGTGCCAGTAGTATCGACAGAACCTACGAGCAGTACTTC.